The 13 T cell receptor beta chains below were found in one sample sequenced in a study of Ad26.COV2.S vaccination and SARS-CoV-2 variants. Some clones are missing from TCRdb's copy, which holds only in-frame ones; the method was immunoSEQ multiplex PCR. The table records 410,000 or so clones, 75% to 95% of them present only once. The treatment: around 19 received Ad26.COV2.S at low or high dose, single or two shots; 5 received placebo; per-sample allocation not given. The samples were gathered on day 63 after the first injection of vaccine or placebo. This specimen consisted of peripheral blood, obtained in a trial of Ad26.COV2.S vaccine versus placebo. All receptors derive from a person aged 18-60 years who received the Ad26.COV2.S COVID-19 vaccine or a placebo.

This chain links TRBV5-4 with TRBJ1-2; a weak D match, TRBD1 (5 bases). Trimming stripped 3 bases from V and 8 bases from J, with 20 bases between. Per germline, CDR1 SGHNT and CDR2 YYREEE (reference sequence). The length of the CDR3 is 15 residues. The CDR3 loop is CASSSVSRVSSGYTF. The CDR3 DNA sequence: TGTGCCAGCAGCTCGGTGAGCAGGGTATCCTCCGGCTACACCTTC.

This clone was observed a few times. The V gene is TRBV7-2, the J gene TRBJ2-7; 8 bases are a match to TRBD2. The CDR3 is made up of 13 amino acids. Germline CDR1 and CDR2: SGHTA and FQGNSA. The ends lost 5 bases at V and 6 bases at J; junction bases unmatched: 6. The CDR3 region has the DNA TGTGCCAGCAGCGACGGGAGGGCCGCCGAGCAGTACTTC. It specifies CASSDGRAAEQYF.

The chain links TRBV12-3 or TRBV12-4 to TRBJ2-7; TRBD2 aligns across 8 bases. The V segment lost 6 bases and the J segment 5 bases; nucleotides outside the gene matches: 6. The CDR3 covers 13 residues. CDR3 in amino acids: CASSLFSGNEQYF. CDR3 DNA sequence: TGTGCCAGCAGCTTATTTAGCGGGAACGAGCAGTACTTC.

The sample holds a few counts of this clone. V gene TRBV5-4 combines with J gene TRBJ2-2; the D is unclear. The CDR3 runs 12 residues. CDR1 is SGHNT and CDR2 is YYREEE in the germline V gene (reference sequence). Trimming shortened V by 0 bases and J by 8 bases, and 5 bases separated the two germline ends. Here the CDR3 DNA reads TGTGCCAGCAGCTTGGACTCTGGGGAGCTGTTTTTT. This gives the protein CASSLDSGELFF.

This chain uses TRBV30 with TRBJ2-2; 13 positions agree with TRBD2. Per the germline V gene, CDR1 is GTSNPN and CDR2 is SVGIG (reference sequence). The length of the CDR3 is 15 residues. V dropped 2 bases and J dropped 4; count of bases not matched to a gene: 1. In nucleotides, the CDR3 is TGTGCCTGGAGTCGGACTAGCGGGAGCACCGGGGAGCTGTTTTTT. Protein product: CAWSRTSGSTGELFF.

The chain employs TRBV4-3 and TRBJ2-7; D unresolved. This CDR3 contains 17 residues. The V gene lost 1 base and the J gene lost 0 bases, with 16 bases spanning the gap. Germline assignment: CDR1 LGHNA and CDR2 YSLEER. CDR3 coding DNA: TGCGCCAGCAGCCAAGGGGCTTCAGGTACCCTCTCCTACGAGCAGTACTTC. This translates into CASSQGASGTLSYEQYF.

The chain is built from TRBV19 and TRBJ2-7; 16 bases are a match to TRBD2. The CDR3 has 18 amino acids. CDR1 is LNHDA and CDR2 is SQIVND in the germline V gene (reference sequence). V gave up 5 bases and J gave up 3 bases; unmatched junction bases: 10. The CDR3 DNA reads TGTGCCAGTAGTGCCGGGACTAGCGGGAGGGCCAGTCTCTACGAGCAGTACTTC. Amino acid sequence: CASSAGTSGRASLYEQYF. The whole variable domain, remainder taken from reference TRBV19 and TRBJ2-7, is DGGITQSPKYLFRKEGQNVTLSCEQNLNHDAMYWYRQDPGQGLRLIYYSQIVNDFQKGDIAEGYSVSREKKESFPLTVTSAQKNPTAFYLCASSAGTSGRASLYEQYFGPGTRLTVT.

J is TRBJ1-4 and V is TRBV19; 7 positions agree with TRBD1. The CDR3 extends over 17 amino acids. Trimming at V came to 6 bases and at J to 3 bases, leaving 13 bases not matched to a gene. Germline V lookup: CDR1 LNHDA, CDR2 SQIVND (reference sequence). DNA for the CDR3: TGTGCCAGTAGCCGACTCCCCGAGGGGGCTCCTAATGAAAAACTGTTTTTT. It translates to CASSRLPEGAPNEKLFF.

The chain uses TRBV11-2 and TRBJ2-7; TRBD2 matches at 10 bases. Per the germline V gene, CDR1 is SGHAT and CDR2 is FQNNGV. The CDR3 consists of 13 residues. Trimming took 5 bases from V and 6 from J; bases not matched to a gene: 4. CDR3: CASSGRTSGEQYF. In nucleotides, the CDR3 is TGTGCCAGCAGCGGCAGGACTAGCGGCGAGCAGTACTTC.

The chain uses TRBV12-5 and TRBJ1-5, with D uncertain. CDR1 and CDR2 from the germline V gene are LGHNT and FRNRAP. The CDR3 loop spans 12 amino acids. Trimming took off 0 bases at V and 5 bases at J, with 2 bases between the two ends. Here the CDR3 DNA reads TGTGCTAGTGGTTTGGTGGATCAGCCCCAGCATTTT. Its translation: CASGLVDQPQHF.

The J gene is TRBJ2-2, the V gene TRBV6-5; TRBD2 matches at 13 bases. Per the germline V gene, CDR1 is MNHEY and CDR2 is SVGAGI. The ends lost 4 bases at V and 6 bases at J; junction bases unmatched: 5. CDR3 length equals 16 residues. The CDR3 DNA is TGTGCCAGCAGTTCCCCGGGACTAGCGGGACCCGGGGAGCTGTTTTTT. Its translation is CASSSPGLAGPGELFF.

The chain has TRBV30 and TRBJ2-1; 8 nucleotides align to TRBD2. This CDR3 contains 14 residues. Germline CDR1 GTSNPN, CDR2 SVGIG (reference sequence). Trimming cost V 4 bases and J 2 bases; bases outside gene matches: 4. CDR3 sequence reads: CAWTETSAYNEQFF. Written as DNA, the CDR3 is TGTGCCTGGACCGAGACTAGCGCCTACAATGAGCAGTTCTTC.

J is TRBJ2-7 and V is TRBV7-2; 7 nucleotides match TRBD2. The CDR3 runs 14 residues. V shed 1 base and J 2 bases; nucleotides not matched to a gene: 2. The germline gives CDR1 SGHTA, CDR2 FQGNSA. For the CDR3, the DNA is TGTGCCAGCAGCTTAGTCGGACTAGCCTACGAGCAGTACTTC. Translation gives CASSLVGLAYEQYF.